Each of the 27 T cell receptor beta chains below was sequenced from the same sample in a study of T cell changes during pregnancy in multiple sclerosis. Using immunoSEQ multiplex PCR, the repertoire was profiled, and TCRdb retains in-frame clones only, with some absent. The data contain fewer than 90,000 clones, 75% to 95% of them singletons. The starting material was peripheral blood, obtained in the second trimester of pregnancy. The receptor set was obtained from a female donor with multiple sclerosis, enrolled in a pregnancy study.

The chain couples TRBV6-5 to TRBJ1-2, with 7 bases matching TRBD1. CDR3 length: 13 residues. Per germline, CDR1 MNHEY and CDR2 SVGAGI. The junction had 2 bases not matched to a gene; V was cut back by 5 bases and J by 2 bases. The CDR3 sequence is CASSLDRNYGYTF. The CDR3 bases are TGTGCCAGCAGTCTGGACAGGAACTATGGCTACACCTTC.

The chain recombines TRBV7-9 with TRBJ1-5, with 7 bases fitting TRBD1. The CDR3 has 14 residues. Germline CDR1 and CDR2: SEHNR and FQNEAQ (reference sequence). J was trimmed by 5 bases and V by 3 bases; bases with no gene match: 4. The CDR3 DNA reads as TGTGCCAGCAGCTTGGACAGGAACCATCAGCCCCAGCATTTT. Translated, it gives CASSLDRNHQPQHF.

The V and J genes are TRBV6-1 and TRBJ1-5; 11 bases match TRBD1. Germline lookup yields CDR1 MNHNS and CDR2 SASEGT. This CDR3 has 16 residues. V gave up 4 bases and J gave up 6 bases; unmatched junction bases: 8. The CDR3 nucleotides are TGTGCCAGCAGTGCCTCGGACAGGGGGCTTGGTCAGCCCCAGCATTTT. This translates into CASSASDRGLGQPQHF.

The chain couples TRBV18 to TRBJ1-1, with unresolved D. The V end was cut by 2 bases, the J end by 1 base, with 8 bases between. This CDR3 contains 14 residues. Germline V CDR1 and CDR2: KGHSH, LQKENI. The CDR3 region is CASSPTASNTEAFF. CDR3 coding DNA: TGTGCCAGCTCACCAACAGCCTCGAACACTGAAGCTTTCTTT.

CDR3 sequence: CASSLPYSPVSGGYTF. The CDR3 DNA follows: TGTGCCAGCTCACTGCCCTACTCCCCCGTGTCTGGTGGCTACACCTTC. The genes are TRBV18 and TRBJ1-2, with unresolved D. V lost 4 bases to trimming and J lost 7 bases, with 22 bases between them. Per germline, CDR1 KGHSH and CDR2 LQKENI. This CDR3 spans 16 amino acids.

This clone appeared once. Here the CDR3 reads CASSVRQGDTGELFF. CDR3 coding DNA: TGTGCCAGCAGCGTCCGACAGGGCGACACCGGGGAGCTGTTTTTT. J is TRBJ2-2 and V is TRBV9; 7 bases fit TRBD1. CDR1 is SGDLS, CDR2 YYNGEE, per germline. The CDR3 has 15 residues. The V and J ends lost 2 bases and 3 bases, in that order; junction bases with no gene match: 4.

The CDR3 sequence: CASTRGLGGTDTQYF. The CDR3 nucleotides read TGTGCCAGTACACGGGGGCTGGGGGGGACAGATACGCAGTATTTT. The rearrangement joins TRBV13 to TRBJ2-3; maybe TRBD2 (7 bases). The CDR3 has 15 residues. Trimming took 9 bases from V and 3 from J, leaving 19 bases between them. The germline V gene has CDR1 PRHDT and CDR2 FYEKMQ (reference sequence). The whole variable domain, filled in from reference TRBV13 and TRBJ2-3, reads AAGVIQSPRHLIKEKRETATLKCYPIPRHDTVYWYQQGPGQDPQFLISFYEKMQSDKGSIPDRFSAQQFSDYHSELNMSSLELGDSALYFCASTRGLGGTDTQYFGPGTRLTVL.

CDR3 loop: CASCSEYQETQYF. The CDR3 nucleotides read TGTGCCAGCTGTAGTGAGTACCAAGAGACCCAGTACTTC. The V gene is TRBV6-6, the J gene TRBJ2-5; D not resolved. The germline V gene has CDR1 MNHNY and CDR2 SVGAGI (reference sequence). The CDR3 extends over 13 amino acids. The ends were cut back, 8 bases at V and 0 bases at J, with 10 bases in the middle.

The rearrangement uses TRBV6-5 and TRBJ1-5; D call uncertain. Germline CDR1 is MNHEY and CDR2 is SVGAGI. The CDR3 has 13 residues. V dropped 2 bases and J dropped 7 bases, with 9 bases sitting between them. The CDR3, as DNA: TGTGCCAGCAGTTACGAGGGCGACCAGCCCCAGCATTTT. Translating gives CASSYEGDQPQHF.

This rearrangement joins TRBV7-2 to TRBJ1-2; weak D call: TRBD1 (5 bases). Trimming took off 4 bases at V and 5 bases at J, with 20 bases between the two ends. The CDR3 contains 16 residues. Per the germline V gene, CDR1 is SGHTA and CDR2 is FQGNSA. CDR3 in amino acids: CASSSPSGFGGYGYTF. Written as DNA, the CDR3 is TGTGCCAGCAGCTCACCCTCGGGGTTCGGGGGTTATGGCTACACCTTC.

The chain has TRBV18 and TRBJ1-2; no reliable D call. This CDR3 comprises 14 residues. The germline V gene encodes CDR1 KGHSH and CDR2 LQKENI. The V and J ends lost 1 base and 2 bases respectively, with 8 bases between them. As DNA, the CDR3 is TGTGCCAGCTCACCACAGAGTTTGAACTATGGCTACACCTTC. Protein product: CASSPQSLNYGYTF.

The sample holds a few counts of this clone. The J gene is TRBJ1-1, the V gene TRBV15; no clear D. CDR1 and CDR2 (germline): LNHNV, YYDKDF (reference sequence). V was trimmed by 0 bases and J by 2 bases, leaving 10 bases between them. This CDR3 has 15 amino acids. CDR3 bases: TGTGCCACCAGCAGAGATCGAAGCCCAAACACTGAAGCTTTCTTT. Its translation: CATSRDRSPNTEAFF.

The chain employs TRBV5-1 and TRBJ1-1, with TRBD1 identical over 7 bases. The CDR3 is 15 amino acids. The ends lost 0 bases at V and 6 bases at J; junction bases unmatched: 8. Per the germline V gene, CDR1 is SGHRS and CDR2 is YFSETQ. The CDR3 here is CASSLVRGPDSEAFF. The CDR3 DNA reads TGCGCCAGCAGCTTGGTGAGGGGGCCGGACTCTGAAGCTTTCTTT.

The chain employs TRBV29-1 and TRBJ1-3; the D gene is possibly TRBD1 (5 bases). V lost 4 bases and J lost 2, with 15 bases in between. Germline lookup yields CDR1 SQVTM and CDR2 ANQGSEA. CDR3 length equals 15 residues. CDR3 amino acids: CSVVSPGFAGNTIYF. CDR3 coding DNA: TGCAGCGTTGTGTCTCCAGGGTTCGCTGGAAACACCATATATTTT.

V usage is TRBV7-6 and J usage is TRBJ1-4, with TRBD1 matching over 7 bases. The V gene's germline CDR1 is SGHVS and CDR2 FNYEAQ. The CDR3 length is 15 residues. Unmatched junction bases numbered 7, after V lost 1 base and J lost 8 bases. The CDR3 bases are TGTGCCAGCAGCTTAGGTCCAGGGGGAGGCGAAAAACTGTTTTTT. Its protein product is CASSLGPGGGEKLFF.

In this sample, this clone turned up once. The J gene is TRBJ2-7, the V gene TRBV29-1; tentatively, D is TRBD1 (6 bases). The germline CDR1 and CDR2 sequences are SQVTM and ANQGSEA. This CDR3 comprises 13 residues. The germline V and J ends were trimmed by 6 bases and 3 bases, with 15 bases remaining between them. CDR3 DNA: TGCAGCGTCCTCAGGGGTGGGGGCTACGAGCAGTACTTC. Translation: CSVLRGGGYEQYF.

V usage is TRBV6-1 and J usage is TRBJ2-5; no clear D. CDR3 length: 12 residues. From germline, CDR1 is MNHNS and CDR2 SASEGT. The V gene lost 3 bases and the J gene lost 2 bases, with 4 bases spanning the gap. For the CDR3, the DNA is TGTGCCAGCAGTGACAGTCAAGAGACCCAGTACTTC. Protein sequence: CASSDSQETQYF.

The sample holds one count of this clone. The gene calls are TRBV4-2 and TRBJ1-3; perhaps TRBD1 as D (5 bases). Germline CDR1 is LGHNA and CDR2 is YNFKEQ. The V end was cut by 6 bases, the J end by 0 bases, with 12 bases between. The CDR3 is made up of 15 amino acids. The DNA for the CDR3 is TGTGCCAGCAGTTCATCGACAGTCTCTGGAAACACCATATATTTT. Translation: CASSSSTVSGNTIYF.

The chain has TRBV2 and TRBJ1-3; D might be TRBD1 (5 bases). The CDR3 spans 13 residues. V was cut by 6 bases and J by 6 bases, with 12 bases left in between. Germline V gene lookup returns CDR1 SNHLY and CDR2 FYNNEI. The CDR3 nucleotides are TGTGCCAGCAGGGGTCAGGGTTTAAACACCATATATTTT. Its protein is CASRGQGLNTIYF.

J is TRBJ1-1 and V is TRBV7-2; perhaps TRBD1 as D (6 bases). V was pared by 1 base and J by 8 bases, with 17 bases between. The CDR3 is 15 amino acids. Germline V gene lookup returns CDR1 SGHTA and CDR2 FQGNSA. This CDR3 is CASSLDRQGLSEAFF. The CDR3 nucleotides read TGTGCCAGCAGCTTAGACCGGCAGGGGCTGTCGGAAGCTTTCTTT.

This chain connects TRBV18 to TRBJ1-1, with 8 bases fitting TRBD1. V trimming: 5 bases; J trimming: 6 bases; junction bases outside the gene matches: 5. This CDR3 comprises 13 residues. The germline V gene encodes CDR1 KGHSH and CDR2 LQKENI. The CDR3 spells CASSLDRVAEAFF. In DNA form, the CDR3 reads TGTGCCAGCTCATTGGACAGGGTTGCTGAAGCTTTCTTT.

The chain links TRBV19 to TRBJ2-1, with 8 bases lining up with TRBD2. The ends lost 2 bases at V and 3 bases at J; junction bases unmatched: 6. The CDR3 sequence is 16 residues long. Germline CDR1 LNHDA, CDR2 SQIVND (reference sequence). The DNA of the CDR3 is TGTGCCAGTAGTATACGGAGCGGGGGCTACTACAATGAGCAGTTCTTC. Its translation is CASSIRSGGYYNEQFF.

V and J are TRBV18 and TRBJ1-4, with TRBD1 identical over 7 bases. Germline V gene lookup returns CDR1 KGHSH and CDR2 LQKENI. CDR3 length: 15 residues. After removal of 3 bases from V and 6 bases from J, the junction contained 7 bases not matched to a gene. The CDR3 is CASSPRDSNHEKLFF. CDR3 sequence (DNA): TGTGCCAGCTCACCCCGGGACAGTAACCATGAAAAACTGTTTTTT.

This rearrangement joins TRBV5-6 to TRBJ2-7; possibly TRBD2 for D (6 bases). The V end was cut by 4 bases, the J end by 1 base, with 12 bases between. The CDR3 is 14 residues long. CDR1 is SGHDT and CDR2 is YYEEEE in the germline V gene. This CDR3 reads CASSGDLPSYEQYF. CDR3 in DNA: TGTGCCAGCAGCGGGGACTTACCGTCCTACGAGCAGTACTTC.

V and J are TRBV2 and TRBJ2-7; D is undetermined. Trimming pared 2 bases from V and 0 bases from J, leaving 8 bases between. Germline loops: CDR1 SNHLY, CDR2 FYNNEI. The length of the CDR3 is 14 residues. The CDR3 sequence: CASSERPGSYEQYF. The CDR3 DNA reads TGTGCCAGCAGTGAAAGACCAGGCTCCTACGAGCAGTACTTC.

This sequence joins TRBV5-4 and TRBJ1-1, with D perhaps TRBD1 (6 bases). Germline V lookup: CDR1 SGHNT, CDR2 YYREEE (reference sequence). The CDR3 consists of 14 residues. V was pared by 0 bases and J by 7 bases, with 13 bases between. The CDR3: CASSLVGTPIEAFF. CDR3 sequence (DNA): TGTGCCAGCAGCTTGGTCGGGACACCTATTGAAGCTTTCTTT.

This clone is a singleton in its sample. The V call is TRBV6-6, the J call TRBJ1-2, with TRBD1 identical over 8 bases. CDR1 MNHNY and CDR2 SVGAGI come from the germline V gene (reference sequence). The CDR3 length is 16 residues. After removal of 4 bases from V and 0 bases from J, the junction contained 7 bases not matched to a gene. CDR3 DNA: TGTGCCAGCAGTTCGGACAGGGTCGAAACTAACTATGGCTACACCTTC. Amino acids: CASSSDRVETNYGYTF.